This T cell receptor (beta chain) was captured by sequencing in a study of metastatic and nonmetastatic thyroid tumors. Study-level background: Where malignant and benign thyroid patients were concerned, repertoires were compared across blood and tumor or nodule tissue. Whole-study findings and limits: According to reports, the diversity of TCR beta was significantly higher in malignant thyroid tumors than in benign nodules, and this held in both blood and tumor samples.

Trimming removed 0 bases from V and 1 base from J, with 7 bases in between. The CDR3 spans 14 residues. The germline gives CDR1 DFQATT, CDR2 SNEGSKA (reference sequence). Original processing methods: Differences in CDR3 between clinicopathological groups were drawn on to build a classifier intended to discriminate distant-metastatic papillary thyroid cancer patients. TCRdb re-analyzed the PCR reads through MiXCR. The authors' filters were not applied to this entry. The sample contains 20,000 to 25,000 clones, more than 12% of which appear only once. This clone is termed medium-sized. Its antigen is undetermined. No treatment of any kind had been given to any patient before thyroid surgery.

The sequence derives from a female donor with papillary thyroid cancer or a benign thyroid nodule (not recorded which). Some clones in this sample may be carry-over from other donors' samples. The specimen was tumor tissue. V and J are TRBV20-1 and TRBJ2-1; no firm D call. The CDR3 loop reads CSARDLRSYNEQFF. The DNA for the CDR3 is TGCAGTGCTAGAGATCTTAGGTCCTACAATGAGCAGTTCTTC.